The rows below give T cell receptor beta chains drawn from one sample of a study of T cell repertoires in cytomegalovirus infection. TCRdb recomputed calls from the reads with MiXCR, one row per CDR3 protein. The sample includes under 150,000 distinct CDR3 sequences, about 24% of them seen just once. Antigen specificity for these receptors is unknown. Sequencing was carried out using PBMCs, sequenced either directly or after in vitro stimulation (not recorded which). Receptors were obtained from a human donor in good health (CMV status not recorded). Some clones in this sample may be carry-over from other donors' samples. The CDR3 runs from the conserved cysteine through the conserved F or W. D genes are given only for firm matches. Clone size, where shown, is once, few, many, or a class for clones that have expanded.

d_gene	v_gene	j_gene	abundance	CDR3aa	CDR3nt
-	TRBV7-2	TRBJ2-7	-	CASSLGAGPSYEKYF	TGTGCCAGCAGCCTTGGGGCGGGGCCCTCCTACGAGAAGTACTTC
TRBD2	TRBV7-2	TRBJ2-1	many	CASRGAGGYNEQFF	TGTGCCAGCAGGGGAGCGGGAGGGTACAATGAGCAGTTCTTC
TRBD2	TRBV6-1	TRBJ2-3	many	CASKKIAGVSTDTQYF	TGTGCCAGCAAAAAGATAGCGGGAGTTTCCACAGATACGCAGTATTTT
-	TRBV7-3	TRBJ2-3	-	CASSAHSTDTQYF	TGTGCCAGCAGCGCGCACTCGACCGATACGCAGTATTTT
-	TRBV6-8	TRBJ1-2	few	CASGPGSYLWGYTF	TGTGCCAGCGGTCCTGGCAGCTACTTATGGGGCTACACCTTC
TRBD1	TRBV25-1	TRBJ2-5	few	CASSDRLRGRGETQYF	TGTGCCAGCAGTGACAGGTTGAGGGGGCGCGGAGAGACCCAGTACTTC
TRBD1	TRBV7-3	TRBJ2-2	-	CASSPTQGDTGELFF	TGTGCCAGCAGTCCCACCCAGGGGGACACCGGGGAGCTGTTTTTT
-	TRBV20-1	TRBJ2-1	-	CSARDGSWDNEQFF	TGCAGTGCTAGGGACGGGAGTTGGGACAATGAGCAGTTCTTC
TRBD1	TRBV27	TRBJ1-6	few	CASTQGAVGSPLHF	TGTGCCAGCACCCAGGGGGCTGTGGGTTCACCCCTCCACTTT
-	TRBV4-3	TRBJ2-7	few	CASSQEGDRTYEQYF	TGCGCCAGCAGCCAAGAAGGAGACAGAACCTACGAGCAGTACTTC
TRBD1	TRBV5-5	TRBJ1-1	once	CASSFGTGGTEAFF	TGTGCCAGCAGCTTCGGGACAGGGGGGACTGAAGCTTTCTTT
-	TRBV12-3/TRBV12-4	TRBJ2-6	-	CASTTGSNVLTF	TGTGCCAGCACCACGGGGTCCAACGTCCTGACTTTC
-	TRBV7-9	TRBJ2-7	many	CASSRPVSYEQYF	TGTGCCAGCAGCCGGCCGGTCTCCTACGAGCAGTACTTC
-	TRBV5-4	TRBJ2-5	-	CASSQGMGETQYF	TGTGCCAGCAGCCAAGGGATGGGTGAGACCCAGTACTTC
-	TRBV20-1	TRBJ2-1	-	CSARLPSVSYNEQFF	TGCAGTGCTAGACTCCCTAGCGTCTCCTACAATGAGCAGTTCTTC
TRBD1	TRBV6-2/TRBV6-3	TRBJ2-3	-	CASRDQQGASTDTQYF	TGTGCCAGCAGAGACCAACAGGGGGCTAGCACAGATACGCAGTATTTT
-	TRBV3-1	TRBJ1-3	-	CASSGRGSGNTIYF	TGTGCCAGCAGCGGACGGGGCTCTGGAAACACCATATATTTT
-	TRBV28	TRBJ1-1	-	CATGHLNTEAFF	TGTGCGACGGGACACTTGAACACTGAAGCTTTCTTT